This T cell receptor (beta chain) was recovered during a study of T cells in localized non-small cell lung cancer. This clone was picked up a small number of times. The antigen remains undetermined. Study-level results: Of the top 100 tumor clones, median around 62 were in adjacent lung, some 29 among its top 100. Longer overall survival was associated with a higher density of T cells in the blood.

Data came from immunoSEQ multiplex PCR; TCRdb stores just in-frame clones and leaves some out. The sample consists of some 30,000 clones, approximately 91% of them appearing once. The material was PBMCs, obtained before any cancer treatment. This receptor was identified in a man between 40 and 70 years old with stage II lung adenocarcinoma.

CDR3 nucleotides: TGTGCCTGGGGCCCCGGAGCTTTCTTT. Translation gives CAWGPGAFF. This rearrangement joins TRBV30 to TRBJ1-1, with D unclear. V was trimmed by 5 bases and J by 10 bases, leaving 8 bases between them. Looked up from germline, CDR1 is GTSNPN and CDR2 is SVGIG (reference sequence). The CDR3 sequence is 9 residues long.